Below are 14 T cell receptor beta chains sequenced from a single sample in a study of graft-versus-host responses after intestinal transplantation. Repertoires were generated with immunoSEQ multiplex PCR, while TCRdb's copy carries only in-frame clones and drops some. The repertoire includes some 86,000 clones, over 80% of them detected once, and around 5.8% sits in the top ten. The antigens these receptors bind are not known. The specimen comprised unstimulated CD8+ T cells sorted from spleen or lymph node cells, sampled before intestinal transplant. The receptor source for this set is a human donor who received an intestinal transplant.

The chain combines TRBV21-1 with TRBJ1-2; no DNA check was done on the table's D call, TRBD1. TRBV21-1 is listed as a pseudogene. The CDR3 consists of 17 residues. The chain's CDR3 is CASSIGQGGYYDYGYTF. DNA of the CDR3: TGTGCCAGCAGCATTGGACAGGGGGGCTACTATGACTATGGCTACACCTTC.

The V call is TRBV13, the J call TRBJ2-1; D unclear. The CDR3 consists of 11 residues. Trimming cost V 1 base and J 10 bases, with 5 bases left between them. Germline lookup yields CDR1 PRHDT and CDR2 FYEKMQ (reference sequence). As DNA, the CDR3 is TGTGCCAGCAGCTTAGCAAGAGAGCAGTTCTTC. It specifies CASSLAREQFF.

The chain uses TRBV9 and TRBJ2-1; the match to TRBD2 covers 8 bases. This CDR3 is 14 amino acids long. Per germline, CDR1 SGDLS and CDR2 YYNGEE. J was trimmed by 1 base and V by 4 bases; bases with no gene match: 1. DNA for the CDR3: TGTGCCAGCAGCAGCGGGGGTTCCTACAATGAGCAGTTCTTC. Encoded protein: CASSSGGSYNEQFF.

The rearrangement links TRBV27 to TRBJ2-5, with a tentative D call TRBD1 (5 bases). The better agreement between TRBJ2-7 and the DNA end casts doubt on the J call. The germline CDR1 and CDR2 sequences are MNHEY and SMNVEV (reference sequence). This CDR3 contains 15 residues. The CDR3 DNA reads TGTGCCAGCAGTCCGGCAGGGCAGAGGTCCTACGAGCAGTACTTC. Its translation is CASSPAGQRSYEQYF.

This chain links TRBV11-1 with TRBJ2-1, with D possibly matching TRBD2 (5 bases). The CDR3 length is 14 residues. CDR1 is SGHAT and CDR2 is FQDESV in the germline V gene (reference sequence). The V end lost 5 bases, the J end lost 5 bases, and 13 bases lay between the germline ends. The CDR3 spells CASSASGNNNEQFF. In DNA form, the CDR3 reads TGTGCCAGCAGCGCAAGCGGCAACAACAATGAGCAGTTCTTC.

In its sample, this clone was seen once. V and J are TRBV27 and TRBJ2-1; TRBD2 matches 9 bases. The CDR3 is 15 residues long. J was trimmed by 0 bases and V by 5 bases; bases with no gene match: 2. Germline CDR1 and CDR2: MNHEY and SMNVEV (reference sequence). CDR3 sequence (DNA): TGTGCCAGCAGTCTTAGCGGGAGCTCCTACAATGAGCAGTTCTTC. Translating gives CASSLSGSSYNEQFF.

The chain employs TRBV6-5 and TRBJ2-7; TRBD2 is a possible D gene (5 bases). V was trimmed by 5 bases and J by 5 bases, leaving 16 bases between them. This CDR3 is 14 amino acids long. From germline, CDR1 is MNHEY and CDR2 SVGAGI. The chain's CDR3 is CASSPAWRSHEQYF. As DNA, the CDR3 is TGTGCCAGCAGTCCCGCTTGGAGGAGCCACGAGCAGTACTTC.

V usage is TRBV6-4 and J usage is TRBJ1-1, with 9 bases fitting TRBD1. The CDR3 is made up of 18 amino acids. J was trimmed by 1 base and V by 2 bases; bases with no gene match: 11. The germline V gene has CDR1 MRHNA and CDR2 SNTAGT. The CDR3 loop reads CASSDETGGIQENTEAFF. DNA of the CDR3: TGTGCCAGCAGTGACGAGACAGGGGGTATACAAGAGAACACTGAAGCTTTCTTT.

The rearrangement links TRBV5-4 to TRBJ2-7; the match to TRBD1 covers 8 bases. There are 13 residues in the CDR3. Per germline, CDR1 SGHNT and CDR2 YYREEE (reference sequence). V was pared by 6 bases and J by 2 bases, with 4 bases of the junction left unmatched. The CDR3 coding sequence is TGTGCCAGCAACGACAGGGGCGCCTACGAGCAGTACTTC. Its protein product is CASNDRGAYEQYF.

The rearrangement uses TRBV29-1 and TRBJ2-7; weak D call: TRBD1 (5 bases). Trimming took 7 bases from V and 3 from J, leaving 7 bases between them. The CDR3 consists of 10 residues. The germline gives CDR1 SQVTM, CDR2 ANQGSEA. The CDR3 region is CSATGYEQYF. DNA of the CDR3: TGCAGCGCAACAGGCTACGAGCAGTACTTC.

The V call is TRBV4-1, the J call TRBJ2-1, with no clear D. V was pared by 2 bases and J by 0 bases, with 14 bases between. The germline V gene has CDR1 MGHRA and CDR2 YSYEKL. The CDR3 is 17 residues long. CDR3 in amino acids: CASSQPLSGSSYNEQFF. In nucleotides, the CDR3 is TGCGCCAGCAGCCAACCCTTATCTGGCAGCTCCTACAATGAGCAGTTCTTC.

The rearrangement joins TRBV10-2 to TRBJ2-7; a possible D gene is TRBD2 (6 bases). CDR3 size: 15 residues. The V gene's germline CDR1 is WSHSY and CDR2 SAAADI. V gave up 2 bases and J gave up 3 bases, with 14 bases separating them. The DNA of the CDR3 is TGCGCCAGCAGTGAGGTTGCGGCGGGGAACTACGAGCAGTACTTC. Its translation is CASSEVAAGNYEQYF.

The chain has TRBV25-1 and TRBJ2-1, with 7 nucleotides matching TRBD1. Trimming cost V 6 bases and J 3 bases; bases outside gene matches: 11. From germline, CDR1 is MGHDK and CDR2 SYGVNS. The CDR3 loop spans 16 amino acids. CDR3 nucleotide sequence: TGTGCCAGCAGCGATACAGGGGTTTCTTTCTACAATGAGCAGTTCTTC. It specifies CASSDTGVSFYNEQFF.

In DNA form, the CDR3 reads TGCGCCAGCAGCCAGGAATGGATGGGGTCGGAAGGAAACACCATATATTTT. Translation: CASSQEWMGSEGNTIYF. The chain links TRBV4-1 to TRBJ1-3; D gene uncertain. CDR1 MGHRA and CDR2 YSYEKL come from the germline V gene. V was clipped by 3 bases and J by 4 bases, with 19 bases between them. CDR3 length: 17 residues.